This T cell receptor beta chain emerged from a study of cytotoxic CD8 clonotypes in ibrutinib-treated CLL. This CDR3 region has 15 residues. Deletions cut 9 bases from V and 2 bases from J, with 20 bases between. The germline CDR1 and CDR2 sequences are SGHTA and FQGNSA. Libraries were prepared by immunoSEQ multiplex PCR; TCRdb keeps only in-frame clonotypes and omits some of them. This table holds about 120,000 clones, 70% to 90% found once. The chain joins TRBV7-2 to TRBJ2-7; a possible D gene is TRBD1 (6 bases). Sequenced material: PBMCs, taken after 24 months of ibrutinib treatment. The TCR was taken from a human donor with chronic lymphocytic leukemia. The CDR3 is CASSVEGGVTYEQYF. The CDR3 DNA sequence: TGTGCCAGTTCCGTGGAAGGGGGAGTGACCTACGAGCAGTACTTC.